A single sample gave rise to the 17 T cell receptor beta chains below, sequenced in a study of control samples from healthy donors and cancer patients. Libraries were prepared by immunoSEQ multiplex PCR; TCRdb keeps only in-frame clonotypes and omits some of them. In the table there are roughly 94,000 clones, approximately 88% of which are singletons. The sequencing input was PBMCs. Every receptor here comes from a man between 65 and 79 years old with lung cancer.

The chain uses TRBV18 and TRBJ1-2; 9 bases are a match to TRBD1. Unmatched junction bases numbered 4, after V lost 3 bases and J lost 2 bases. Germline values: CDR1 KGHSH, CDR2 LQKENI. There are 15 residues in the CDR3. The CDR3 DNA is TGTGCCAGCTCACCTGTTGGGACAGGGAACTATGGCTACACCTTC. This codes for CASSPVGTGNYGYTF.

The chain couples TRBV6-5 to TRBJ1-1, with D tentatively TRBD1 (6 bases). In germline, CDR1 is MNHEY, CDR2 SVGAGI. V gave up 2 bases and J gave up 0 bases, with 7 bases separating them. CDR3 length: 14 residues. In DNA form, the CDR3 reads TGTGCCAGCAGTTACACAGGGCTGAACACTGAAGCTTTCTTT. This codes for CASSYTGLNTEAFF.

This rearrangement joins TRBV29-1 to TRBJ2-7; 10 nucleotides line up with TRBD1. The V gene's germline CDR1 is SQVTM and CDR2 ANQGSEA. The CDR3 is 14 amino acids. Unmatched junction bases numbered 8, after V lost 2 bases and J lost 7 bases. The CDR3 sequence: CSVERDRGGLEQYF. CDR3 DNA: TGCAGCGTTGAACGGGACAGGGGCGGTTTAGAGCAGTACTTC.

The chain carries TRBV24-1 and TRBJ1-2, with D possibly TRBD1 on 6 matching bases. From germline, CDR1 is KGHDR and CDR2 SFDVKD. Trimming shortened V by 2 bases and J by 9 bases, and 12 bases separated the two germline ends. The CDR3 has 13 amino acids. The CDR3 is CATSDWGTTSYTF. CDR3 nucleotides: TGTGCCACCAGTGATTGGGGGACAACAAGCTACACCTTC.

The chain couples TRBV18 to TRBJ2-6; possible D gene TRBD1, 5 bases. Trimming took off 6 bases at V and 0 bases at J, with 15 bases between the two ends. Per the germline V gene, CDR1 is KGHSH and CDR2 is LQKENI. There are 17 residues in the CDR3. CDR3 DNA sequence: TGTGCCAGCTCCCCGGTAAGGGGTAGCTCTGGGGCCAACGTCCTGACTTTC. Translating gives CASSPVRGSSGANVLTF.

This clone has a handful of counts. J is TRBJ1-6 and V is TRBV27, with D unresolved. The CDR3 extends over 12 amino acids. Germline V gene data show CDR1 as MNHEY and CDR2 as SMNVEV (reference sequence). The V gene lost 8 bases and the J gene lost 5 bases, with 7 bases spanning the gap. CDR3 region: CASGTHNSPLHF. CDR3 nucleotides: TGTGCCAGCGGCACGCATAATTCACCCCTCCACTTT.

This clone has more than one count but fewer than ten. CDR3: CAWSVDGLGGKLFF. DNA of the CDR3: TGTGCCTGGAGTGTAGATGGTTTGGGAGGGAAACTGTTTTTT. This chain uses TRBV30 with TRBJ1-4; D remains unclear. CDR3 length: 14 amino acids. CDR1 and CDR2 from the germline V gene are GTSNPN and SVGIG (reference sequence). V was shortened by 0 bases and J by 11 bases, with 16 bases between the two germline ends.

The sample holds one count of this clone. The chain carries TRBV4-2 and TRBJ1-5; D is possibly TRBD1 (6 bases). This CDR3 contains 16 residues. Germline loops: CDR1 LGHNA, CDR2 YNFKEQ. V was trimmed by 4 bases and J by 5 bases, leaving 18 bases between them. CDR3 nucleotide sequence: TGTGCCAGCAGCCGCATTGTCGGCAGGGGCGATCAGCCCCAGCATTTT. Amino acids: CASSRIVGRGDQPQHF.

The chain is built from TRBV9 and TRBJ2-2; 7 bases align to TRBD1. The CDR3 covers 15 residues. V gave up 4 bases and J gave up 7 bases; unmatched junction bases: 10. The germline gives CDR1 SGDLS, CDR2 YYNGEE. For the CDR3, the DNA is TGTGCCAGCAGCCCGACAGGGTGGTACGGCGGGGAGCTGTTTTTT. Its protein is CASSPTGWYGGELFF. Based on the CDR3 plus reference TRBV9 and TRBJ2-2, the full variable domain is DSGVTQTPKHLITATGQRVTLRCSPRSGDLSVYWYQQSLDQGLQFLIQYYNGEERAKGNILERFSAQQFPDLHSELNLSSLELGDSALYFCASSPTGWYGGELFFGEGSRLTVL.

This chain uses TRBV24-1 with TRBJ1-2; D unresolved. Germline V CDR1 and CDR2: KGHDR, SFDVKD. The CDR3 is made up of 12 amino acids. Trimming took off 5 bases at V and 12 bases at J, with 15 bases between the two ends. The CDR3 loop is CATSAGKEDHTF. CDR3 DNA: TGTGCCACCAGTGCCGGGAAAGAGGACCACACCTTC.

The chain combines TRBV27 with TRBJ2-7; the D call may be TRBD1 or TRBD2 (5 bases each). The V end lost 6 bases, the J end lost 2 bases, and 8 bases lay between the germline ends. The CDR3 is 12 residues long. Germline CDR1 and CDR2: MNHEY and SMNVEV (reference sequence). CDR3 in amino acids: CASRGVAYEQYF. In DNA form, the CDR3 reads TGTGCCAGCAGGGGGGTAGCCTACGAGCAGTACTTC.

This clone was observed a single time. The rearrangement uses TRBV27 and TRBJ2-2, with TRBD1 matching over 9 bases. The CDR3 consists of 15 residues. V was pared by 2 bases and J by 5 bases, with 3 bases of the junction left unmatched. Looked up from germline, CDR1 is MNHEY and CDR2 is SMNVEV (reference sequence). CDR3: CASSLKDRGTGELFF. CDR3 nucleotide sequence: TGTGCCAGCAGTTTAAAGGACAGGGGAACCGGGGAGCTGTTTTTT.

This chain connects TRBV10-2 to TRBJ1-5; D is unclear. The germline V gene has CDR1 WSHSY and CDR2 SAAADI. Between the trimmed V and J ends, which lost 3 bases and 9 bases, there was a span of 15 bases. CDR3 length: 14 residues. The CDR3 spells CASSELGQFWPQHF. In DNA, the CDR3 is TGCGCCAGCAGTGAACTGGGTCAGTTCTGGCCCCAGCATTTT.

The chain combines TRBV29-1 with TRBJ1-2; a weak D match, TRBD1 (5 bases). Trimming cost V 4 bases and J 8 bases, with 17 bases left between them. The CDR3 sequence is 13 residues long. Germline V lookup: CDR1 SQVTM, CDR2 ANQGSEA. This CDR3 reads CSVVRAGREGYTF. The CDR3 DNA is TGCAGCGTTGTAAGGGCAGGGAGGGAAGGCTACACCTTC.

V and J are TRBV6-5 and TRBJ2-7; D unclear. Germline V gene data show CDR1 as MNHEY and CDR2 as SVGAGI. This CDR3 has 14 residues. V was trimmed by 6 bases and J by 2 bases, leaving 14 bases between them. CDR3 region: CASRDHSTPYEQYF. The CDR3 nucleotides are TGTGCCAGCAGAGACCACTCCACCCCCTACGAGCAGTACTTC.

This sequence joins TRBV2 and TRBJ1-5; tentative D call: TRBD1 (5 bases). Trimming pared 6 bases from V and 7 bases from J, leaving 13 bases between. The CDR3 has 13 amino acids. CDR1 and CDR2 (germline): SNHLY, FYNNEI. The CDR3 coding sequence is TGTGCCAGCAGATCCCAGGGAAGCCAGCCCCAGCATTTT. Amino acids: CASRSQGSQPQHF.

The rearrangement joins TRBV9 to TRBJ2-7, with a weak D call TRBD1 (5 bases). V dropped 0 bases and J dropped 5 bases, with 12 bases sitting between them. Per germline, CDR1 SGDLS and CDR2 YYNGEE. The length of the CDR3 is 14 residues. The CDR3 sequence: CASSVGAGIHEQYF. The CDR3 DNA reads TGTGCCAGCAGCGTAGGGGCAGGGATCCACGAGCAGTACTTC. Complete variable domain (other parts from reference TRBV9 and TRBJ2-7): DSGVTQTPKHLITATGQRVTLRCSPRSGDLSVYWYQQSLDQGLQFLIQYYNGEERAKGNILERFSAQQFPDLHSELNLSSLELGDSALYFCASSVGAGIHEQYFGPGTRLTVT.